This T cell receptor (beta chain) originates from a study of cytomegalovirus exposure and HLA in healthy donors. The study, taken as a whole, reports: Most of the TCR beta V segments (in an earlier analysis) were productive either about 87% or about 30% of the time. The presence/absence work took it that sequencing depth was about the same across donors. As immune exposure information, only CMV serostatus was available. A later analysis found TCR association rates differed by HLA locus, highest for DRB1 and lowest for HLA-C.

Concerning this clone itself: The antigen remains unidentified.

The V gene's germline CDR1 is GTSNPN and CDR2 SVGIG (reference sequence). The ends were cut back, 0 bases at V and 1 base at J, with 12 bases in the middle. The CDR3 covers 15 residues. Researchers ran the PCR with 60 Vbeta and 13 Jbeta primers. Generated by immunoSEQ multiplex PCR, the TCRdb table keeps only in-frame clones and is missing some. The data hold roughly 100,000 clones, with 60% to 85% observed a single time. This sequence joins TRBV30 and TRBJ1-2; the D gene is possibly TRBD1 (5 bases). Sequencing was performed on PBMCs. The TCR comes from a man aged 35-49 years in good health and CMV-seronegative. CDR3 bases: TGTGCCTGGAGTGTGGGGCAGGGTTATAACTATGGCTACACCTTC. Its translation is CAWSVGQGYNYGYTF.